The 11 T cell receptor beta chains presented below share a single source sample, sequenced in a study of shared clonotypes between healthy human individuals. Measured with immunoSEQ multiplex PCR; TCRdb has only the in-frame clones, and not every one. The data contain about 1.9 million clones, approximately 92% of them singletons. CD45RO-negative, CCR7-positively selected cells formed the naive CD8 fraction, excluding terminally differentiated effector memory CD45RA+ cells. The sample taken for sequencing was naive CD8+ T cells from PBMCs. The receptors come from a man younger than 35 in good health. Some clones in this sample may be carry-over from other donors' samples.

Notes on this clone: This clone may be a read error of a much larger clone one base away. This chain links TRBV6-1 with TRBJ2-7; 8 bases are shared with TRBD2. Germline V gives CDR1 MNHNS, CDR2 SASEGT. The CDR3 covers 13 residues. J lost 3 bases, V lost 6 bases, and 4 bases had no gene match. The CDR3 reads CASSLAGSYEQYF. In DNA, the CDR3 is TGTGCCAGCAGCTTAGCGGGGAGCTACGAGCAGTACTTC.

The rearrangement uses TRBV6-5 and TRBJ1-1; TRBD1 agrees at 10 bases. With V trimmed by 4 bases and J by 4 bases, 6 bases remained unmatched. There are 15 residues in the CDR3. Germline V gives CDR1 MNHEY, CDR2 SVGAGI. The CDR3 loop is CASSSLRTGGTEAFF. CDR3 DNA sequence: TGTGCCAGCAGTTCTCTCCGGACAGGGGGCACTGAAGCTTTCTTT.

J is TRBJ2-3 and V is TRBV2, with a weak D call TRBD2 (6 bases). V lost 8 bases and J lost 4, with 19 bases in between. The CDR3 loop spans 15 amino acids. The germline CDR1 and CDR2 sequences are SNHLY and FYNNEI. The CDR3 DNA reads TGTGCCAGCCGGGAGTCAGCAGGGCGGGCAGATACGCAGTATTTT. Amino acids: CASRESAGRADTQYF.

The rearrangement uses TRBV27 and TRBJ2-7; no clear D gene. Germline loops: CDR1 MNHEY, CDR2 SMNVEV (reference sequence). The V gene lost 2 bases and the J gene lost 9 bases, with 14 bases spanning the gap. The CDR3 sequence is 13 residues long. The CDR3 loop reads CASSLLPPGRQYF. As DNA, the CDR3 is TGTGCCAGCAGTTTACTCCCCCCCGGGCGGCAGTACTTC.

The table lists this clone with a count of one. V gene TRBV11-1 combines with J gene TRBJ2-3; TRBD2 agrees at 8 bases. Losses at the gene ends were 4 bases for V and 0 bases for J; bases not matched to a gene: 3. Germline V gene lookup returns CDR1 SGHAT and CDR2 FQDESV (reference sequence). There are 15 residues in the CDR3. CDR3 in amino acids: CASSSASGSTDTQYF. The CDR3 region has the DNA TGTGCCAGCAGCTCAGCTAGCGGGAGCACAGATACGCAGTATTTT.

The V gene is TRBV29-1, the J gene TRBJ1-2; D call uncertain. This CDR3 has 12 amino acids. Deletions cut 4 bases from V and 5 bases from J, with 11 bases between. Germline V CDR1 and CDR2: SQVTM, ANQGSEA. CDR3 sequence reads: CSVVPAEYGYTF. The CDR3 bases are TGCAGCGTTGTGCCGGCGGAATATGGCTACACCTTC.

V is TRBV27 and J is TRBJ1-1, with a possible D match to TRBD1 (6 bases). This CDR3 spans 17 amino acids. Per the germline V gene, CDR1 is MNHEY and CDR2 is SMNVEV (reference sequence). The V end lost 5 bases, the J end lost 1 base, and 20 bases lay between the germline ends. CDR3 sequence (DNA): TGTGCCAGCAGTACACGGACAGCGGGACTTTCGAACACTGAAGCTTTCTTT. Translating it yields CASSTRTAGLSNTEAFF.

This chain connects TRBV5-6 to TRBJ1-1; 7 bases line up with TRBD1. This CDR3 is built from 15 residues. Per the germline V gene, CDR1 is SGHDT and CDR2 is YYEEEE. The trim removed 0 bases at V and 1 base at J, leaving 3 bases unmatched. The CDR3 here is CASSLVGGGNTEAFF. Here the CDR3 DNA reads TGTGCCAGCAGCTTGGTAGGGGGCGGGAACACTGAAGCTTTCTTT.

As to this clone: Other DNA sequences in this specimen translate into the identical CDR3. The chain links TRBV5-1 to TRBJ2-1; D remains unclear. CDR1 and CDR2 (germline): SGHRS, YFSETQ. The CDR3 is made up of 11 amino acids. Deletions cut 4 bases from V and 7 bases from J, with 6 bases between. In nucleotides, the CDR3 is TGCGCCAGCAGCCTCGGGAATGAGCAGTTCTTC. It translates to CASSLGNEQFF.

This chain connects TRBV15 to TRBJ2-5, with D unclear. This CDR3 comprises 15 residues. Germline-derived CDR1 and CDR2 are LNHNV and YYDKDF (reference sequence). The V end was cut by 3 bases, the J end by 4 bases, with 15 bases between. For the CDR3, the DNA is TGTGCCACCAGCAGTTCGTCCCGGTTGGGAGAGACCCAGTACTTC. Its protein is CATSSSSRLGETQYF.

V is TRBV28 and J is TRBJ2-7; 7 bases line up with TRBD1. Unmatched junction bases numbered 7, after V lost 8 bases and J lost 0 bases. The CDR3 has 14 residues. Per the germline V gene, CDR1 is MDHEN and CDR2 is SYDVKM. CDR3 amino acids: CASETGSGSYEQYF. The CDR3 DNA is TGTGCCAGCGAGACAGGGTCAGGCTCCTACGAGCAGTACTTC.